This TCR beta chain was recorded in a study of radiotherapy plus CTLA-4 blockade in lung cancer (dated by TCRdb to between 2017 and 2018). With respect to the entire study: Among enrolled patients, roughly 20% had an objective response and approximately 30% reached disease control. General conclusions and limits of the study: Increased serum interferon-beta after radiation, together with early dynamic changes in blood T cell clones, were reported to be the strongest predictors of response. After treatment with radiotherapy and ipilimumab, TCR clones that came from tumors expanded in the peripheral blood.

On this clone: It lacks a known antigen. Base qualities are not recorded, but no much larger clone differs from it by a single base.

There are 12 amino acids in the CDR3, from cysteine to phenylalanine inclusive. Kept here is only the CDR3 DNA, which spans 36 bases and is read in frame from base 1. Via the germline V gene (reference sequence), CDR1 is GTSNPN and CDR2 SVGIG. V gives up 1 base and J gives up 8 bases, and the segment between their germline ends measures 11 bases. The library was prepared using the immunoSEQ multiplex PCR assay. TCRdb carries this immuneACCESS record with in-frame sequences only. Its versions omit some clonotypes, under half of them owing to an unresolved V gene in the studies checked, with the rest unexplained. A total of 57,000 or so clones appear in this sample, about 72% of them only once. The ten largest clonotypes hold approximately 4.5% of the sample. The study tested focal radiation therapy combined with CTLA-4 blockade (ipilimumab) in patients with chemo-refractory metastatic non-small-cell lung cancer.

The receptor was isolated from a human donor with non-small cell lung cancer who had a complete response to radiotherapy plus ipilimumab. The starting material was peripheral blood, obtained from a patient treated with radiotherapy plus ipilimumab. The chain joins TRBV30 to TRBJ1-2; the D gene remains uncertain. The CDR3 reads as follows: CAWSGGFYGYTF. The nucleotide sequence is TGTGCCTGGAGTGGAGGGTTCTACGGCTACACCTTC.